This TCR beta chain stems from a study of T-cell reconstitution after alpha-beta-depleted transplantation in children. This clonotype showed up many times. Using unique molecular identifiers, the investigators prepared the TCRbeta library. TCRdb redid the calling of the PCR reads with MiXCR, one entry per CDR3 protein. The sample has 200,000 to 250,000 distinct CDR3 sequences; around 11% are singletons. V lost 7 bases, J lost 1 base, and 11 bases stayed unmatched. The CDR3 contains 19 residues. This TCR came from a human donor who donated a stem cell graft to a child with acute lymphoblastic leukemia. This chain connects TRBV12-3 or TRBV12-4 to TRBJ2-2; TRBD2 aligns across 14 bases. Source: PBMCs from the stem cell graft donor, taken from the stem cell graft. The CDR3 bases are TGTGCCAGCACCCAACTTTCGGGGACTAGCGGGAGGAACACCGGGGAGCTGTTTTTT. It translates to CASTQLSGTSGRNTGELFF.